Below, 19 T cell receptor beta chains from the same sample are listed, as sequenced in a study of T cell repertoires in cytomegalovirus infection. TCRdb reprocessed the reads via MiXCR and lists one record per CDR3 protein. The sample has about half a million distinct CDR3 sequences, roughly a third seen once. No antigen has been assigned to these receptors. The sequenced sample was cultured PBMCs, obtained from culture after CMV antigen stimulation. These receptors were collected from a human donor in good health (CMV status not recorded). Some clones in this sample may be carry-over from other donors' samples.

The rearrangement uses TRBV5-3 and TRBJ2-1; 7 positions agree with TRBD1. TRBV5-3 is an ORF, with its function uncertain. This CDR3 is 14 amino acids long. V was pared by 8 bases and J by 6 bases, with 11 bases of the junction left unmatched. The chain's CDR3 is CASQETGMANEQFF. DNA for the CDR3: TGTGCCAGCCAAGAGACAGGGATGGCCAATGAGCAGTTCTTC.

The chain has TRBV19 and TRBJ1-1, with 7 bases fitting TRBD1. In germline, CDR1 is LNHDA, CDR2 SQIVND (reference sequence). The CDR3 extends over 17 amino acids. Trimming cost V 5 bases and J 0 bases; bases outside gene matches: 12. CDR3 DNA: TGTGCCAGTAGTTCCCTGGAGGGGGCTAAGATGAACACTGAAGCTTTCTTT. It encodes CASSSLEGAKMNTEAFF.

The chain couples TRBV5-4 to TRBJ2-5, with a tentative D call TRBD2 (5 bases). Germline-derived CDR1 and CDR2 are SGHNT and YYREEE (reference sequence). This CDR3 comprises 14 residues. V lost 4 bases and J 1 base, leaving 11 bases between the germline ends. CDR3 protein: CASSAGLRQETQYF. The CDR3 nucleotides are TGTGCCAGCAGCGCCGGACTCCGCCAAGAGACCCAGTACTTC.

As DNA, the CDR3 is TGTGCCACCGCCCGGGAAGAGACCCAGTACTTC. Amino acids: CATAREETQYF. J is TRBJ2-5 and V is TRBV27; no reliable D call. Per the germline V gene, CDR1 is MNHEY and CDR2 is SMNVEV (reference sequence). CDR3 length equals 11 residues. V gave up 10 bases and J gave up 3 bases, with 9 bases separating them.

This clonotype was seen a few times. The CDR3 spells CASSLFQRTYNEQFF. CDR3 DNA sequence: TGTGCCAGCAGTTTATTCCAGCGGACGTACAATGAGCAGTTCTTC. V and J are TRBV27 and TRBJ2-1; D perhaps matches TRBD2 (5 bases). The CDR3 contains 15 residues. Germline V gene lookup returns CDR1 MNHEY and CDR2 SMNVEV (reference sequence). Trimming shortened V by 1 base and J by 4 bases, and 11 bases separated the two germline ends.

This chain joins TRBV7-2 and TRBJ2-1, with D perhaps matching TRBD2 (6 bases). CDR1 SGHTA and CDR2 FQGNSA come from the germline V gene. This CDR3 region has 15 residues. The germline V and J ends were trimmed by 5 bases and 4 bases, with 15 bases remaining between them. For the CDR3, the DNA is TGTGCCAGCAGCCCCCGCGGGACTCCGTACAATGAGCAGTTCTTC. It specifies CASSPRGTPYNEQFF. Using reference TRBV7-2 and TRBJ2-1 for the parts outside the CDR3, the full variable domain is GAGVSQSPSNKVTEKGKDVELRCDPISGHTALYWYRQSLGQGLEFLIYFQGNSAPDKSGLPSDRFSAERTGGSVSTLTIQRTQQEDSAVYLCASSPRGTPYNEQFFGPGTRLTVL.

The rearrangement links TRBV7-6 to TRBJ2-7; D not resolved. CDR3 length: 13 residues. Germline CDR1 and CDR2: SGHVS and FNYEAQ. Trimming removed 1 base from V and 5 bases from J, with 9 bases in between. CDR3 sequence (DNA): TGTGCCAGCAGCTTAGGCATAAGCCACGAGCAGTACTTC. It yields the protein CASSLGISHEQYF. The whole variable domain, filled in from reference TRBV7-6 and TRBJ2-7, reads GAGVSQSPRYKVTKRGQDVALRCDPISGHVSLYWYRQALGQGPEFLTYFNYEAQQDKSGLPNDRFSAERPEGSISTLTIQRTEQRDSAMYRCASSLGISHEQYFGPGTRLTVT.

The chain carries TRBV7-2 and TRBJ2-2; D unresolved. The CDR3 spans 13 residues. Germline CDR1 and CDR2: SGHTA and FQGNSA. V was shortened by 2 bases and J by 6 bases, with 7 bases between the two germline ends. The CDR3 protein is CASSLLSAGELFF. CDR3 nucleotide sequence: TGTGCCAGCAGCTTATTATCGGCCGGGGAGCTGTTTTTT.

The genes are TRBV7-2 and TRBJ2-1; D possibly corresponds to TRBD2 (7 bases). CDR3 length: 16 amino acids. Deletions cut 5 bases from V and 6 bases from J, with 20 bases between. Germline loops: CDR1 SGHTA, CDR2 FQGNSA. Here the CDR3 reads CASSGGAGVVGNEQFF. In DNA form, the CDR3 reads TGTGCCAGCAGCGGGGGGGCTGGGGTGGTGGGCAATGAGCAGTTCTTC. Full variable domain (outside the CDR3, taken from reference TRBV7-2 and TRBJ2-1): GAGVSQSPSNKVTEKGKDVELRCDPISGHTALYWYRQSLGQGLEFLIYFQGNSAPDKSGLPSDRFSAERTGGSVSTLTIQRTQQEDSAVYLCASSGGAGVVGNEQFFGPGTRLTVL.

The table lists this clonotype with a count of one. The chain carries TRBV11-2 and TRBJ2-7; 11 bases match TRBD2. Trimming cost V 1 base and J 5 bases; bases outside gene matches: 7. From germline, CDR1 is SGHAT and CDR2 FQNNGV. The CDR3 is 16 residues long. The CDR3 here is CASSLVAGGPKNEQYF. The CDR3 coding sequence is TGTGCCAGCAGCTTAGTAGCGGGAGGGCCCAAGAACGAGCAGTACTTC.

This chain connects TRBV28 to TRBJ1-5; tentative D call: TRBD1 (5 bases). The germline V and J ends were trimmed by 10 bases and 3 bases, with 16 bases remaining between them. Germline loops: CDR1 MDHEN, CDR2 SYDVKM. This CDR3 region has 14 residues. The CDR3 region has the DNA TGTGCCACCATAAGACGGGGGTTCAATCAGCCCCAGCATTTT. Translation gives CATIRRGFNQPQHF. The full variable domain, its missing parts supplied by reference TRBV28 and TRBJ1-5, is DVKVTQSSRYLVKRTGEKVFLECVQDMDHENMFWYRQDPGLGLRLIYFSYDVKMKEKGDIPEGYSVSREKKERFSLILESASTNQTSMYLCATIRRGFNQPQHFGDGTRLSIL.

The chain joins TRBV20-1 to TRBJ1-4; D is unresolved. The V and J ends lost 6 bases and 1 base respectively, with 15 bases between them. Germline loops: CDR1 DFQATT, CDR2 SNEGSKA (reference sequence). There are 15 residues in the CDR3. The CDR3 here is CSALRWTGTNEKLFF. CDR3 in DNA: TGCAGTGCACTCCGCTGGACGGGAACTAATGAAAAACTGTTTTTT.

CDR3 residues: CASSSGRFYNEQFF. DNA for the CDR3: TGTGCCAGTAGTAGCGGGAGATTTTACAATGAGCAGTTCTTC. V and J are TRBV19 and TRBJ2-1; TRBD2 agrees at 7 bases. After removal of 4 bases from V and 4 bases from J, the junction contained 4 bases not matched to a gene. CDR1 LNHDA and CDR2 SQIVND come from the germline V gene (reference sequence). This CDR3 is 14 amino acids long.

This chain connects TRBV20-1 to TRBJ2-3; 10 nucleotides line up with TRBD2. CDR1 is DFQATT, CDR2 SNEGSKA, per germline (reference sequence). This CDR3 has 16 amino acids. With V trimmed by 3 bases and J by 3 bases, 9 bases remained unmatched. The CDR3 protein is CSASWSGTSVTDTQYF. The DNA for the CDR3 is TGCAGTGCTAGTTGGAGCGGGACTAGCGTGACAGATACGCAGTATTTT.

The chain is built from TRBV28 and TRBJ2-7; D not resolved. Trimming took 5 bases from V and 4 from J, leaving 15 bases between them. CDR1 MDHEN and CDR2 SYDVKM come from the germline V gene. The CDR3 consists of 14 residues. CDR3 DNA sequence: TGTGCCAGCAGTGGCTGGCTTGTGAGGTACGAGCAGTACTTC. This sequence encodes CASSGWLVRYEQYF. Drawing the rest from reference TRBV28 and TRBJ2-7, the complete variable domain is DVKVTQSSRYLVKRTGEKVFLECVQDMDHENMFWYRQDPGLGLRLIYFSYDVKMKEKGDIPEGYSVSREKKERFSLILESASTNQTSMYLCASSGWLVRYEQYFGPGTRLTVT.

This chain uses TRBV7-9 with TRBJ2-1; D unresolved. Germline V gene data show CDR1 as SEHNR and CDR2 as FQNEAQ (reference sequence). V dropped 2 bases and J dropped 10 bases, with 9 bases sitting between them. CDR3 length: 12 amino acids. This chain's CDR3 is CASSLPQAEQFF. Here the CDR3 DNA reads TGTGCCAGCAGCTTACCCCAGGCCGAGCAGTTCTTC.

The V and J genes are TRBV27 and TRBJ1-1; 7 bases fit TRBD1. This CDR3 has 11 residues. The V segment lost 6 bases and the J segment 11 bases; nucleotides outside the gene matches: 6. Germline CDR1 reads MNHEY; CDR2 reads SMNVEV (reference sequence). CDR3 protein: CASSDRVGAFF. The CDR3 DNA reads as TGTGCCAGCAGCGACAGGGTGGGGGCTTTCTTT.

The rearrangement uses TRBV5-4 and TRBJ2-5; D unclear. Trimming removed 4 bases from V and 2 bases from J, with 9 bases in between. Germline V gene sequence: CDR1 SGHNT, CDR2 YYREEE (reference sequence). The CDR3 is 13 amino acids. The DNA of the CDR3 is TGTGCCAGCAGCCCCATGAGACAAGAGACCCAGTACTTC. Translation: CASSPMRQETQYF.

This clonotype has a count of ten or more. The chain has TRBV7-2 and TRBJ2-6; no definite D call. V was clipped by 5 bases and J by 4 bases, with 18 bases between them. Germline V CDR1 and CDR2: SGHTA, FQGNSA. The CDR3 sequence is 17 residues long. CDR3 DNA sequence: TGTGCCAGCAGCCCCCGGGCCCGCTCTTACGGGGCCAACGTCCTGACTTTC. Translation gives CASSPRARSYGANVLTF.